These 30 T cell receptor beta chains came from one sample sequenced in a study of cytomegalovirus exposure and HLA in healthy donors. The PCR used 60 Vbeta and 13 Jbeta primers. Libraries were prepared by immunoSEQ multiplex PCR; TCRdb keeps only in-frame clonotypes and omits some of them. The data hold over 150,000 clones, with roughly 80% observed a single time. The sequencing input was PBMCs. Receptors originate from a young woman in good health and CMV-seropositive.

The chain links TRBV5-8 to TRBJ2-5; a weak D match, TRBD2 (6 bases). Germline CDR1 SGHTS, CDR2 YDEGEE. This CDR3 is built from 16 residues. Trimming stripped 4 bases from V and 5 bases from J, with 21 bases between. CDR3 residues: CASSPPAGRARETQYF. The DNA of the CDR3 is TGTGCCAGCAGCCCACCAGCGGGCAGGGCGCGGGAGACCCAGTACTTC.

The V and J genes are TRBV6-5 and TRBJ1-1; D unclear. From germline, CDR1 is MNHEY and CDR2 SVGAGI. The CDR3 has 14 residues. V gave up 4 bases and J gave up 1 base, with 10 bases separating them. The CDR3 spells CASSLEGWNTEAFF. Written as DNA, the CDR3 is TGTGCCAGCAGTTTGGAGGGTTGGAACACTGAAGCTTTCTTT.

V is TRBV29-1 and J is TRBJ2-7, with TRBD1 identical over 7 bases. Germline CDR1 reads SQVTM; CDR2 reads ANQGSEA. The trim removed 4 bases at V and 7 bases at J, leaving 10 bases unmatched. The CDR3 loop spans 13 amino acids. CDR3 sequence: CSVGNRGLREQYF. In DNA, the CDR3 is TGCAGCGTTGGTAACAGGGGCCTGAGAGAGCAGTACTTC.

The CDR3 DNA is TGTGCCAGCAGCGTGGGGGACAGGGTGCGAGATGGCTACACCTTC. Translation: CASSVGDRVRDGYTF. The V gene is TRBV9, the J gene TRBJ1-2, with 9 bases identical to TRBD1. V gave up 2 bases and J gave up 6 bases; unmatched junction bases: 8. CDR3 length equals 15 residues. CDR1 SGDLS and CDR2 YYNGEE come from the germline V gene.

This rearrangement joins TRBV4-2 to TRBJ2-5, with 7 bases that match TRBD1. This CDR3 contains 13 residues. Trimming removed 8 bases from V and 2 bases from J; junction bases left unmatched: 5. The V gene's germline CDR1 is LGHNA and CDR2 YNFKEQ. For the CDR3, the DNA is TGTGCCAGCCGGCGGACAGGACAAGAGACCCAGTACTTC. It translates to CASRRTGQETQYF.

The chain couples TRBV6-5 to TRBJ1-3; no clear D gene. Germline V lookup: CDR1 MNHEY, CDR2 SVGAGI. The CDR3 consists of 15 residues. The V and J ends lost 0 bases and 0 bases respectively, with 6 bases between them. CDR3 region: CASSYSRDSGNTIYF. The CDR3 DNA reads TGTGCCAGCAGTTACTCCCGGGACTCTGGAAACACCATATATTTT.

The J gene is TRBJ2-1, the V gene TRBV7-9; 11 bases are shared with TRBD2. This CDR3 has 15 amino acids. The germline V gene has CDR1 SEHNR and CDR2 FQNEAQ (reference sequence). V lost 1 base to trimming and J lost 7 bases; unmatched junction nucleotides: 3. For the CDR3, the DNA is TGTGCCAGCAGCTTAGTAGCGGGGGGGGGAAATGAGCAGTTCTTC. It is translated as CASSLVAGGGNEQFF.

This chain connects TRBV7-3 to TRBJ2-1; TRBD2 aligns across 8 bases. V dropped 5 bases and J dropped 0; count of bases not matched to a gene: 18. The CDR3 sequence is 20 residues long. Germline lookup yields CDR1 SGHTA and CDR2 FQGTGA. The CDR3 protein is CASSLRPSGPPSSSYNEQFF. In DNA, the CDR3 is TGTGCCAGCAGCCTACGTCCTAGCGGGCCCCCTTCGAGCTCCTACAATGAGCAGTTCTTC.

The chain links TRBV28 to TRBJ1-3; 8 bases match TRBD1. Germline CDR1 reads MDHEN; CDR2 reads SYDVKM. The CDR3 spans 14 residues. V gave up 6 bases and J gave up 4 bases; unmatched junction bases: 5. CDR3 region: CASRSQGAGNTIYF. CDR3 sequence (DNA): TGTGCCAGCAGGTCTCAGGGGGCAGGAAACACCATATATTTT.

V and J are TRBV2 and TRBJ2-2, with 9 positions matching TRBD1. J was trimmed by 0 bases and V by 5 bases; bases with no gene match: 4. CDR3 length equals 16 residues. CDR1 SNHLY and CDR2 FYNNEI come from the germline V gene. The chain's CDR3 is CASSPQGAANTGELFF. The DNA for the CDR3 is TGTGCCAGCAGTCCACAGGGGGCCGCGAACACCGGGGAGCTGTTTTTT.

The chain recombines TRBV7-6 with TRBJ2-7, with TRBD1 matching over 8 bases. The germline gives CDR1 SGHVS, CDR2 FNYEAQ. CDR3 length: 16 amino acids. Trimming at V came to 3 bases and at J to 2 bases, leaving 9 bases not matched to a gene. The CDR3 nucleotides are TGTGCCAGCAGCTTGGTCTCCGGACAGGGTCCCTACGAGCAGTACTTC. Protein product: CASSLVSGQGPYEQYF.

This clone appeared a few times. The V and J genes are TRBV19 and TRBJ2-7; a possible D gene is TRBD1 (6 bases). With 3 bases removed from V and 6 bases from J, the gap between germline ends came to 12 bases. Per germline, CDR1 LNHDA and CDR2 SQIVND (reference sequence). CDR3 length: 13 amino acids. Here the CDR3 DNA reads TGTGCCAGTAGTATCAGGGGCGCATCCGAGCAGTACTTC. This sequence encodes CASSIRGASEQYF. Complete variable domain (other parts from reference TRBV19 and TRBJ2-7): DGGITQSPKYLFRKEGQNVTLSCEQNLNHDAMYWYRQDPGQGLRLIYYSQIVNDFQKGDIAEGYSVSREKKESFPLTVTSAQKNPTAFYLCASSIRGASEQYFGPGTRLTVT.

The V call is TRBV2, the J call TRBJ1-6; D might be TRBD1 (6 bases). V lost 6 bases and J lost 9, with 15 bases in between. Germline lookup yields CDR1 SNHLY and CDR2 FYNNEI. The CDR3 consists of 14 residues. CDR3 in DNA: TGTGCCAGCAGACCCACAGGGTCGAGTTCACCCCTCCACTTT. It encodes CASRPTGSSSPLHF.

The chain is built from TRBV19 and TRBJ1-1; 7 nucleotides align to TRBD1. This CDR3 region has 14 residues. Germline V gene sequence: CDR1 LNHDA, CDR2 SQIVND (reference sequence). J was trimmed by 4 bases and V by 5 bases; bases with no gene match: 7. In nucleotides, the CDR3 is TGTGCCAGTAGTCTGAGAGGGGGCGGCACTGAAGCTTTCTTT. Its translation: CASSLRGGGTEAFF.

This chain links TRBV23-1 with TRBJ2-7; TRBD2 agrees at 8 bases. TRBV23-1 is an ORF, with its function uncertain. This CDR3 has 16 amino acids. The V gene end was trimmed by 1 base and the J gene end by 4 bases; junction bases not matched to a gene: 9. CDR3 DNA sequence: TGCGCCAGCAGTCAATGGTCTCGAGCGGGGGTTTACGAGCAGTACTTC. Protein: CASSQWSRAGVYEQYF.

The genes are TRBV5-6 and TRBJ1-1, with D possibly matching TRBD1 (5 bases). The CDR3 runs 15 residues. Trimming removed 0 bases from V and 0 bases from J, with 9 bases in between. Germline loops: CDR1 SGHDT, CDR2 YYEEEE. The CDR3 nucleotides are TGTGCCAGCAGCTTGGAGAAGACAGTGAACACTGAAGCTTTCTTT. It yields the protein CASSLEKTVNTEAFF.

This chain links TRBV6-9 with TRBJ2-7; D is uncertain. There are 13 residues in the CDR3. Germline V gene sequence: CDR1 MNHGY, CDR2 SVAAGI. Trimming cost V 7 bases and J 0 bases, with 10 bases left between them. CDR3: CASIYSSSYEQYF. DNA of the CDR3: TGTGCCAGCATCTACTCCTCCTCCTACGAGCAGTACTTC.

This clone was detected once. V and J are TRBV15 and TRBJ2-3; D is perhaps TRBD2 (6 bases). The CDR3 loop spans 15 amino acids. The germline V and J ends were trimmed by 1 base and 3 bases, with 11 bases remaining between them. Germline V lookup: CDR1 LNHNV, CDR2 YYDKDF (reference sequence). This CDR3 reads CATSRVGGGTDTQYF. The CDR3 region has the DNA TGTGCCACCAGCAGAGTCGGCGGAGGGACAGATACGCAGTATTTT.

This chain uses TRBV4-1 with TRBJ2-5; TRBD1 matches at 8 bases. Germline CDR1 and CDR2: MGHRA and YSYEKL. The trim removed 2 bases at V and 7 bases at J, leaving 6 bases unmatched. This CDR3 region has 14 residues. CDR3 sequence: CASSQQTGDWTQYF. CDR3 DNA sequence: TGCGCCAGCAGCCAACAGACAGGGGATTGGACCCAGTACTTC.

This clone was seen a handful of times. This chain joins TRBV13 and TRBJ2-5; 12 nucleotides match TRBD2. The germline CDR1 and CDR2 sequences are PRHDT and FYEKMQ (reference sequence). This CDR3 spans 18 amino acids. With V trimmed by 2 bases and J by 5 bases, 12 bases remained unmatched. The DNA of the CDR3 is TGTGCCAGCAGCTTACGGAAGGCTAGCGGGGGGGCCAGGGAGACCCAGTACTTC. Protein: CASSLRKASGGARETQYF.

V is TRBV4-1 and J is TRBJ1-1; no clear D. Germline CDR1 and CDR2: MGHRA and YSYEKL. V was clipped by 7 bases and J by 1 base, with 10 bases between them. There are 13 residues in the CDR3. The CDR3 region has the DNA TGCGCCAGCAAAGTCAGAGGGAACACTGAAGCTTTCTTT. Protein sequence: CASKVRGNTEAFF.

The V call is TRBV9, the J call TRBJ2-1; TRBD2 agrees at 15 bases. V shed 0 bases, J shed 6 bases, and the junction held 13 bases outside the gene matches. CDR1 and CDR2 from the germline V gene are SGDLS and YYNGEE. This CDR3 is built from 20 residues. This CDR3 is CASSVARGLAGGNLGNEQFF. In DNA form, the CDR3 reads TGTGCCAGCAGCGTAGCCCGGGGACTAGCGGGGGGAAACCTAGGCAATGAGCAGTTCTTC.

This chain joins TRBV27 and TRBJ1-2, with D tentatively TRBD1 (5 bases). This CDR3 spans 13 amino acids. V lost 0 bases to trimming and J lost 7 bases, with 9 bases between them. Germline assignment: CDR1 MNHEY and CDR2 SMNVEV (reference sequence). Here the CDR3 reads CASSLSSGFGYTF. The CDR3 DNA reads as TGTGCCAGCAGTTTATCGTCAGGGTTTGGCTACACCTTC.

V gene TRBV30 combines with J gene TRBJ1-1, with 9 bases lining up with TRBD1. The V gene end was trimmed by 2 bases and the J gene end by 3 bases; junction bases not matched to a gene: 4. Germline CDR1 reads GTSNPN; CDR2 reads SVGIG (reference sequence). This CDR3 spans 14 amino acids. The CDR3 reads CAWSSTGGDTEAFF. In nucleotides, the CDR3 is TGTGCCTGGAGTTCTACAGGGGGCGACACTGAAGCTTTCTTT.

This rearrangement joins TRBV9 to TRBJ1-1, with a tentative D call TRBD1 (6 bases). The germline gives CDR1 SGDLS, CDR2 YYNGEE. Trimming left V 3 bases short and J 1 base short, with 13 bases between. This CDR3 region has 15 residues. The CDR3 sequence: CASSGGGRGNTEAFF. In DNA, the CDR3 is TGTGCCAGCAGCGGAGGGGGTCGGGGGAACACTGAAGCTTTCTTT.

This chain connects TRBV4-1 to TRBJ2-2, with 7 bases aligning to TRBD2. The CDR3 contains 18 residues. CDR1 is MGHRA and CDR2 is YSYEKL in the germline V gene. Germline trimming cut 0 bases from V and 4 bases from J; bases unmatched to any gene: 11. CDR3 protein: CASSQDESRGGSTGELFF. DNA for the CDR3: TGCGCCAGCAGCCAAGATGAATCCCGGGGCGGGAGCACCGGGGAGCTGTTTTTT.

J is TRBJ1-5 and V is TRBV2, with 9 positions matching TRBD1. CDR3 length: 13 residues. Germline trimming cut 7 bases from V and 7 bases from J; bases unmatched to any gene: 5. Germline CDR1 SNHLY, CDR2 FYNNEI. The CDR3 sequence is CASNRGPGQPQHF. The CDR3 bases are TGTGCCAGCAACAGGGGGCCTGGACAGCCCCAGCATTTT. Drawing the rest from reference TRBV2 and TRBJ1-5, the complete variable domain is EPEVTQTPSHQVTQMGQEVILRCVPISNHLYFYWYRQILGQKVEFLVSFYNNEISEKSEIFDDQFSVERPDGSNFTLKIRSTKLEDSAMYFCASNRGPGQPQHFGDGTRLSIL.

V gene TRBV28 combines with J gene TRBJ1-2; D might be TRBD1 (6 bases). CDR1 MDHEN and CDR2 SYDVKM come from the germline V gene. Trimming took 3 bases from V and 1 from J, leaving 12 bases between them. This CDR3 comprises 15 residues. CDR3 nucleotide sequence: TGTGCCAGCAGTTTTCCGGGACACCATAACTATGGCTACACCTTC. Translated: CASSFPGHHNYGYTF.

The J gene is TRBJ1-1, the V gene TRBV2, with 10 positions matching TRBD1. The CDR3 is 16 amino acids. Germline CDR1 is SNHLY and CDR2 is FYNNEI. V was pared by 5 bases and J by 1 base, with 7 bases of the junction left unmatched. This chain's CDR3 is CASSHGDRGWNTEAFF. The CDR3 nucleotides are TGTGCCAGCAGTCACGGGGACAGGGGATGGAACACTGAAGCTTTCTTT.

The rearrangement uses TRBV7-8 and TRBJ2-7; 9 bases are a match to TRBD1. The V and J ends lost 5 bases and 4 bases, in that order; junction bases with no gene match: 12. The CDR3 runs to 16 residues. The germline CDR1 and CDR2 sequences are SGHVS and FQNEAQ. CDR3 in DNA: TGTGCCAGCAGCAAGTGGGACAGGGAGAGGGGGTACGAGCAGTACTTC. Translating gives CASSKWDRERGYEQYF.